This T cell receptor (beta chain) was sequenced in a study of blood T cell repertoires in COVID-19. Germline trimming cut 5 bases from V and 6 bases from J; bases unmatched to any gene: 13. Germline loops: CDR1 LNHDA, CDR2 SQIVND (reference sequence). The CDR3 is made up of 17 amino acids. As handled by the study authors: Estimation of nucleated cell counts was performed using reference gene primer amplification. This table comes from immunoSEQ multiplex PCR, and its TCRdb copy is limited to in-frame clones, with some not included. The DNA was the basis for D and trimming; V, J and clone size are from that table. In the table there are about 370,000 clones, around 89% of which are singletons.

The source material was peripheral blood. The chain combines TRBV19 with TRBJ1-2; 12 positions agree with TRBD1. The clonotype originates from a woman in her twenties or thirties with COVID-19, enrolled during active disease. The CDR3 region is CASSARDRGLRLDGYTF. CDR3 DNA: TGTGCCAGTAGTGCCCGGGACAGGGGGCTTCGTTTGGATGGCTACACCTTC.